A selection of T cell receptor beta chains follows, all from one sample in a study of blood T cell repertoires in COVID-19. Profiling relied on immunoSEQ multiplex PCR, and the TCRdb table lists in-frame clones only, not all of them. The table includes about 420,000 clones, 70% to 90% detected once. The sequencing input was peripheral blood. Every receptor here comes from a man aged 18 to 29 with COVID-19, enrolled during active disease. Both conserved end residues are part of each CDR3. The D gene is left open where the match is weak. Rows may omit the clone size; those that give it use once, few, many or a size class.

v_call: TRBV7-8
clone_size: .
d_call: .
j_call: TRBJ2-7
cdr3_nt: TGTGCCAGCAGCTTCCAGGTGACCGGGGACGAGCAGTACTTC
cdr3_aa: CASSFQVTGDEQYF

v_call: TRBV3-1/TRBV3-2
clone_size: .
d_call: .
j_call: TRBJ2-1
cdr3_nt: TGTGCCAGCAGCCAAGGAGGCGGGGAGCAGTTCTTC
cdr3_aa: CASSQGGGEQFF

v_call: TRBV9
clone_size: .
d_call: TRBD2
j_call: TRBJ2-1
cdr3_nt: TGTGCCAGCAGCGCGGGGGGAGCTATCTCCTACAATGAGCAGTTCTTC
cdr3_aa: CASSAGGAISYNEQFF

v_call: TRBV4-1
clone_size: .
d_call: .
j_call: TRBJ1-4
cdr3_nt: TGCGCCAGCAGCCAAGTAGCGGGGAATGAAAAACTGTTTTTT
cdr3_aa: CASSQVAGNEKLFF

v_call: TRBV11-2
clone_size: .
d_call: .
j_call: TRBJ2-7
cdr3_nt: TGTGCCAGCAGCCCGCAGGGTTTCGAGCAGTACTTC
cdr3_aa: CASSPQGFEQYF

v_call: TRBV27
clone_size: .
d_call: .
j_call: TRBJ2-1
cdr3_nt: TGTGCCAGCAGTCCTCCTCGACAGCCTCGTGGGAATGAGCAGTTCTTC
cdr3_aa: CASSPPRQPRGNEQFF

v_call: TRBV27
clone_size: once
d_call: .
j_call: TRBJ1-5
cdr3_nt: TGTGCCAGCGCTAGAAGGGGACTTCATCAGCCCCAGCATTTT
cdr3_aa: CASARRGLHQPQHF

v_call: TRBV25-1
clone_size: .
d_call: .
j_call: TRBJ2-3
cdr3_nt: TGTGCCAGCAGTGGGTACACAGGCCCAATCCGCACAGATACGCAGTATTTT
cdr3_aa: CASSGYTGPIRTDTQYF

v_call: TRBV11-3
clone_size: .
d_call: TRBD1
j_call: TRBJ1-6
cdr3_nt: TGTGCCAGCAGCTTACGACAGGGATCACCCCTCCACTTT
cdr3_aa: CASSLRQGSPLHF

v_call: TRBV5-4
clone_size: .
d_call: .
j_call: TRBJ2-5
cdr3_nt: TGTGCCAGCAGCTCAAAGGGGGGGGGCCCTAAAGAGACCCAGTACTTC
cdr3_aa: CASSSKGGGPKETQYF

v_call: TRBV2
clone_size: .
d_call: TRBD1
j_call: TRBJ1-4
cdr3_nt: TGTGCCAGCACCGGCGGAGGGGGCGTCGGTAATGAAAAACTGTTTTTT
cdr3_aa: CASTGGGGVGNEKLFF

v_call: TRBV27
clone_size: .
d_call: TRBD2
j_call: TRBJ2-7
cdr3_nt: TGTGCCAGCAGTTTTGGGGGGGATGTCTACGAGCAGTACTTC
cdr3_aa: CASSFGGDVYEQYF

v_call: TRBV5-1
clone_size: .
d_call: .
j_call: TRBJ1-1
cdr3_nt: TGCGCCAGCAGCAGGGGACAACCGAACACTGAAGCTTTCTTT
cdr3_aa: CASSRGQPNTEAFF

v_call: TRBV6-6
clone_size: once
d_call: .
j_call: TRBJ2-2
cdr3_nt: TGTGCCAGCAGCCCAACACCGACCGGGGAGCTGTTTTTT
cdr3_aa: CASSPTPTGELFF

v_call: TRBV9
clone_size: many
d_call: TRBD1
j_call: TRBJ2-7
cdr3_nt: TGTGCCAGCAGCTCTGAGGGGGCCTCCTACGAGCAGTACTTC
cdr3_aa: CASSSEGASYEQYF

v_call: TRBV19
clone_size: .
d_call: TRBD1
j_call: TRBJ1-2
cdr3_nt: TGTGCCAGTAGTATGGACAGGAGGAATTATGGCTACACCTTC
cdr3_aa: CASSMDRRNYGYTF

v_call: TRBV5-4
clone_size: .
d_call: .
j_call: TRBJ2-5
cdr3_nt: TGTGCCAGCAGCTTGGGGGGCAGGGCCCAAGAGACCCAGTACTTC
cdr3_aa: CASSLGGRAQETQYF

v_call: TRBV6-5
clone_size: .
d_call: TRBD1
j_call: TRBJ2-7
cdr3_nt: TGTGCCAGCAGGGACCCGGGACAGGGGGTAGGGGAGCAGTACTTC
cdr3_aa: CASRDPGQGVGEQYF

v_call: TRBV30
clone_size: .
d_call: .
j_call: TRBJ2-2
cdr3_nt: TGTGCCTGGAGTGTACTTGTCAGGGGGGCCTTAACGAACACCGGGGAGCTGTTTTTT
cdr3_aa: CAWSVLVRGALTNTGELFF

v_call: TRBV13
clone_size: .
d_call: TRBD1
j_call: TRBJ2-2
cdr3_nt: TGTGCCAGCAGCTACAGGACAGGGACCGGGGAGCTGTTTTTT
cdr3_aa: CASSYRTGTGELFF